The present entry profiles one T cell receptor beta chain with its context. Germline CDR1 and CDR2: KGHSH and LQKENI. CDR3 length: 14 amino acids. V was clipped by 3 bases and J by 3 bases, with 9 bases between them. These data originate in a study of blood T cell repertoires in COVID-19. Study background: PBMCs, B-cell-depleted T cells, or T cells were the source of the cDNA or gDNA that made up the material.

Authors' data handling: Amplification of reference gene primers provided the estimated nucleated cell counts. The table came from immunoSEQ multiplex PCR; TCRdb's copy has only in-frame clones and leaves some out. The DNA was the basis for D and trimming; V, J and clone size are from that table. The sample lists over 250,000 clones; around 86% were seen once. Sequencing input: peripheral blood. This chain connects TRBV18 to TRBJ1-3, with a weak D call TRBD1 (5 bases). This clonotype originated in a human donor in a cohort sampled during active COVID-19. The CDR3 spells CASSPDRFGNTIYF. DNA for the CDR3: TGTGCCAGCTCACCTGACAGATTTGGAAACACCATATATTTT.